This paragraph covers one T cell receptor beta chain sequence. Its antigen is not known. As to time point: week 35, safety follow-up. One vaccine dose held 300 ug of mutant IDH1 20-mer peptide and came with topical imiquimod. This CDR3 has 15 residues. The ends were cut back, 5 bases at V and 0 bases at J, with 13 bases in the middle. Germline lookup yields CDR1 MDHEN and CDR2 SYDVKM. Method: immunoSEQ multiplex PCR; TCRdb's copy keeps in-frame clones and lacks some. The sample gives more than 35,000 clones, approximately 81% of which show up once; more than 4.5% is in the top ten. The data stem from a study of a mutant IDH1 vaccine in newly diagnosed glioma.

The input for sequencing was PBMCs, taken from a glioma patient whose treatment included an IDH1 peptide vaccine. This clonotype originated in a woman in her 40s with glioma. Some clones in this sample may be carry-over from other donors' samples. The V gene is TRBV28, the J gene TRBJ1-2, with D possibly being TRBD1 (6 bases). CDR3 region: CASSPRGFANYGYTF. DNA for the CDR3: TGTGCCAGCAGTCCCAGGGGATTTGCTAACTATGGCTACACCTTC.